One and the same sample provided the 15 T cell receptor beta chains below, sequenced in a study of cytomegalovirus exposure and HLA in healthy donors. It was with 60 Vbeta and 13 Jbeta primers that the PCR ran. Repertoires were generated with immunoSEQ multiplex PCR, while TCRdb's copy carries only in-frame clones and drops some. This table lists about 130,000 clones. Sample: PBMCs. Every receptor here comes from a woman aged 40 to 55 in good health and CMV-seropositive.

CDR3 nucleotides: TGTGCCAGCAGCGCTAGCTTTGGAGCGGGAGGGAACACCGGGGAGCTGTTTTTT. Translation: CASSASFGAGGNTGELFF. This chain links TRBV7-9 with TRBJ2-2, with 9 nucleotides matching TRBD2. In germline, CDR1 is SEHNR, CDR2 FQNEAQ (reference sequence). The ends lost 5 bases at V and 1 base at J; junction bases unmatched: 11. The CDR3 is 18 amino acids.

V usage is TRBV9 and J usage is TRBJ1-1, with D perhaps matching TRBD1 (6 bases). Germline lookup yields CDR1 SGDLS and CDR2 YYNGEE. This CDR3 region has 13 residues. The V and J ends lost 0 bases and 8 bases respectively, with 11 bases between them. The DNA for the CDR3 is TGTGCCAGCAGCGTAGTGGACACAGGGGAAGCTTTCTTT. Residues: CASSVVDTGEAFF.

The rearrangement uses TRBV30 and TRBJ2-7; perhaps TRBD1 as D (5 bases). Germline V gene sequence: CDR1 GTSNPN, CDR2 SVGIG (reference sequence). CDR3 size: 13 residues. V was cut by 4 bases and J by 7 bases, with 17 bases left in between. The CDR3 nucleotides are TGTGCCTGGACATACCCAGGGAAGAAGGAGCAGTACTTC. Residues: CAWTYPGKKEQYF.

The V gene is TRBV6-6, the J gene TRBJ1-2, with 7 bases identical to TRBD1. V dropped 5 bases and J dropped 0; count of bases not matched to a gene: 6. The CDR3 extends over 15 amino acids. From germline, CDR1 is MNHNY and CDR2 SVGAGI (reference sequence). The CDR3 nucleotides are TGTGCCAGCAGTCCCCGGGACAGAGCTAACTATGGCTACACCTTC. Translation: CASSPRDRANYGYTF.

The rearrangement joins TRBV19 to TRBJ1-5; maybe TRBD1 (6 bases). Germline values: CDR1 LNHDA, CDR2 SQIVND (reference sequence). The CDR3 covers 13 residues. V lost 5 bases to trimming and J lost 2 bases, with 7 bases between them. CDR3 in DNA: TGTGCCAGTAGTCAGGGGCGCAATCAGCCCCAGCATTTT. This gives the protein CASSQGRNQPQHF.

This rearrangement joins TRBV28 to TRBJ2-6; D possibly corresponds to TRBD2 (5 bases). The CDR3 runs 12 residues. Trimming left V 5 bases short and J 15 bases short, with 14 bases between. Germline V gives CDR1 MDHEN, CDR2 SYDVKM. The CDR3 is CASSPLEGPLTF. CDR3 nucleotides: TGTGCCAGCAGTCCGCTCGAGGGCCCCCTGACTTTC. Full variable domain (rest looked up from reference TRBV28 and TRBJ2-6): DVKVTQSSRYLVKRTGEKVFLECVQDMDHENMFWYRQDPGLGLRLIYFSYDVKMKEKGDIPEGYSVSREKKERFSLILESASTNQTSMYLCASSPLEGPLTFGAGSRLTVL.

The chain has TRBV5-1 and TRBJ2-1, with TRBD2 matching over 13 bases. The junction had 4 bases not matched to a gene; V was cut back by 0 bases and J by 10 bases. The CDR3 is 15 residues long. Germline V gene lookup returns CDR1 SGHRS and CDR2 YFSETQ. The CDR3 DNA reads as TGCGCCAGCAGCTTGGGACTAGCGGGAGGTGGCGAGCAGTTCTTC. Residues: CASSLGLAGGGEQFF.

The rearrangement uses TRBV19 and TRBJ1-5; TRBD1 might be the D (5 bases). Per germline, CDR1 LNHDA and CDR2 SQIVND (reference sequence). The CDR3 is made up of 13 amino acids. V was trimmed by 10 bases and J by 9 bases, leaving 19 bases between them. The chain's CDR3 is CATKGGSQGPQHF. The CDR3, as DNA: TGTGCCACCAAAGGAGGGAGTCAGGGGCCCCAGCATTTT.

CDR3 coding DNA: TGTGCCAGCTCACCTACCGGGACTTACACTGAAGCTTTCTTT. This sequence encodes CASSPTGTYTEAFF. The genes are TRBV18 and TRBJ1-1; TRBD1 might be the D (5 bases). There are 14 residues in the CDR3. Germline CDR1 reads KGHSH; CDR2 reads LQKENI. Trimming removed 3 bases from V and 3 bases from J, with 11 bases in between.

The rearrangement joins TRBV29-1 to TRBJ1-3; D is unresolved. The ends were cut back, 0 bases at V and 8 bases at J, with 11 bases in the middle. Germline assignment: CDR1 SQVTM and CDR2 ANQGSEA. This CDR3 region has 13 residues. CDR3 loop: CSVEDFNQDTIYF. The CDR3, as DNA: TGCAGCGTTGAAGATTTCAATCAGGACACCATATATTTT.

The chain is built from TRBV5-6 and TRBJ2-7; 9 bases agree with TRBD1. This CDR3 spans 13 amino acids. J was trimmed by 4 bases and V by 3 bases; bases with no gene match: 2. Germline assignment: CDR1 SGHDT and CDR2 YYEEEE. CDR3 in DNA: TGTGCCAGCAGCTCGGGACAGGGTTACGAGCAGTACTTC. Translated, it gives CASSSGQGYEQYF.

This rearrangement joins TRBV5-1 to TRBJ2-3; D gene ambiguous. CDR1 is SGHRS, CDR2 YFSETQ, per germline. Trimming stripped 3 bases from V and 4 bases from J, with 12 bases between. The CDR3 contains 14 residues. CDR3 sequence (DNA): TGCGCCAGCAGCTCTATTAGAAACCCAGATACGCAGTATTTT. It is translated as CASSSIRNPDTQYF. Full variable domain (outside the CDR3, taken from reference TRBV5-1 and TRBJ2-3): KAGVTQTPRYLIKTRGQQVTLSCSPISGHRSVSWYQQTPGQGLQFLFEYFSETQRNKGNFPGRFSGRQFSNSRSEMNVSTLELGDSALYLCASSSIRNPDTQYFGPGTRLTVL.

This rearrangement joins TRBV5-6 to TRBJ2-3; unclear D gene. Between the trimmed V and J ends, which lost 0 bases and 3 bases, there was a span of 14 bases. Germline CDR1 reads SGHDT; CDR2 reads YYEEEE. CDR3 length equals 16 residues. CDR3 sequence: CASSLGFRGITDTQYF. The CDR3 bases are TGTGCCAGCAGCTTGGGGTTTCGAGGCATTACAGATACGCAGTATTTT.

This chain links TRBV6-6 with TRBJ1-5; D is unclear. The CDR3 covers 13 residues. Germline assignment: CDR1 MNHNY and CDR2 SVGAGI (reference sequence). V was trimmed by 7 bases and J by 3 bases, leaving 10 bases between them. In DNA form, the CDR3 reads TGTGCCAGCACAGCCGACTTCAATCAGCCCCAGCATTTT. Translating it yields CASTADFNQPQHF.

The chain employs TRBV10-2 and TRBJ1-4; tentatively, D is TRBD1 (5 bases). This CDR3 contains 17 residues. Germline loops: CDR1 WSHSY, CDR2 SAAADI. V was clipped by 0 bases and J by 0 bases, with 11 bases between them. The DNA for the CDR3 is TGCGCCAGCAGTGAGTCCCAGGGCCCAACAACTAATGAAAAACTGTTTTTT. Protein: CASSESQGPTTNEKLFF.